The 23 T cell receptor beta chains reported below all come from one sample, sequenced in a study of cytomegalovirus exposure and HLA in healthy donors. Primers: 60 Vbeta forward and 13 Jbeta reverse. Profiling relied on immunoSEQ multiplex PCR, and the TCRdb table lists in-frame clones only, not all of them. The sample gives some 150,000 clones, 80% to 90% of which show up once; 4.3% is in the top ten. Sequencing was done on a sample of PBMCs. These receptors were obtained from a woman aged 35 to 49 in good health and CMV-seropositive.

The gene calls are TRBV18 and TRBJ2-2; 7 nucleotides match TRBD1. The CDR3 covers 17 residues. The germline V gene encodes CDR1 KGHSH and CDR2 LQKENI. J gave up 0 bases and V 2 bases, and 6 bases lay outside the gene matches. The DNA for the CDR3 is TGTGCCAGCTCACCAAGGACAGGCCTATCGAACACCGGGGAGCTGTTTTTT. It codes for CASSPRTGLSNTGELFF.

This clone showed up just once. Here the CDR3 DNA reads TGTGCCACCCTACTAGCGGGAGTCAGCTCCTACAATGAGCAGTTCTTC. This sequence encodes CATLLAGVSSYNEQFF. This chain joins TRBV21-1 and TRBJ2-1; the D segment call TRBD2 is taken from the table without a DNA check. TRBV21-1 is a known pseudogene. This CDR3 comprises 16 residues.

CDR3 bases: TGTGCCAGCCCGGGGGGGCGGTGGGATGGGGCCAACGTCCTGACTTTC. This sequence encodes CASPGGRWDGANVLTF. The chain carries TRBV7-2 and TRBJ2-6; 8 bases fit TRBD2. The CDR3 consists of 16 residues. Germline trimming cut 8 bases from V and 3 bases from J; bases unmatched to any gene: 9. The germline V gene has CDR1 SGHTA and CDR2 FQGNSA.

This chain links TRBV9 with TRBJ2-3, with 9 bases aligning to TRBD1. The germline V gene encodes CDR1 SGDLS and CDR2 YYNGEE. Germline trimming cut 2 bases from V and 3 bases from J; bases unmatched to any gene: 4. The CDR3 totals 15 residues. The DNA of the CDR3 is TGTGCCAGCAGCGTCACAGGGGGCGAAACAGATACGCAGTATTTT. Translating it yields CASSVTGGETDTQYF.

V gene TRBV7-2 combines with J gene TRBJ2-1, with 7 nucleotides matching TRBD2. The CDR3 covers 15 residues. Germline CDR1 SGHTA, CDR2 FQGNSA. Germline trimming cut 6 bases from V and 7 bases from J; bases unmatched to any gene: 12. The CDR3 coding sequence is TGTGCCAGCAGTTCAAGCGGGACCAGAGCAAATGAGCAGTTCTTC. Translated: CASSSSGTRANEQFF.

This chain uses TRBV19 with TRBJ1-2, with 8 bases matching TRBD1. This CDR3 region has 14 residues. The germline V gene encodes CDR1 LNHDA and CDR2 SQIVND (reference sequence). Unmatched junction bases numbered 9, after V lost 7 bases and J lost 5 bases. The CDR3 DNA sequence: TGTGCCAGTACCTCGGACAGGGCCGGTTATGGCTACACCTTC. Its protein product is CASTSDRAGYGYTF.

This clone has a single count. The chain carries TRBV6-4 and TRBJ2-7; 7 bases are a match to TRBD2. V lost 3 bases, J lost 1 base, and 6 bases stayed unmatched. CDR3 size: 15 residues. Per germline, CDR1 MRHNA and CDR2 SNTAGT. This CDR3 reads CASSDPGTKSYEQYF. The CDR3 DNA follows: TGTGCCAGCAGTGATCCTGGGACTAAATCCTACGAGCAGTACTTC.

This rearrangement joins TRBV13 to TRBJ2-1, with a tentative D call TRBD2 (6 bases). Germline V gene lookup returns CDR1 PRHDT and CDR2 FYEKMQ (reference sequence). V was shortened by 5 bases and J by 0 bases, with 14 bases between the two germline ends. This CDR3 has 16 amino acids. DNA for the CDR3: TGTGCCAGCAGCGACGTTGGAGGGTCCTCCTACAATGAGCAGTTCTTC. This gives the protein CASSDVGGSSYNEQFF.

This chain connects TRBV19 to TRBJ2-1, with D tentatively TRBD2 (5 bases). Per germline, CDR1 LNHDA and CDR2 SQIVND (reference sequence). The CDR3 length is 16 residues. V lost 5 bases to trimming and J lost 6 bases, with 20 bases between them. CDR3 sequence reads: CASSGNGHLGGNEQFF. The CDR3 nucleotides read TGTGCCAGTAGTGGTAACGGGCATTTAGGAGGCAATGAGCAGTTCTTC.

The chain uses TRBV7-3 and TRBJ1-1; no clear D. CDR1 is SGHTA, CDR2 FQGTGA, per germline. Trimming cost V 0 bases and J 1 base, with 9 bases left between them. The CDR3 has 15 amino acids. The CDR3, as DNA: TGTGCCAGCAGCTTAACGCGGGGTTCGAACACTGAAGCTTTCTTT. Amino acids: CASSLTRGSNTEAFF.

The sample holds one count of this clone. The chain is built from TRBV2 and TRBJ2-6; 9 nucleotides agree with TRBD1. The V segment lost 6 bases and the J segment 0 bases; nucleotides outside the gene matches: 18. In germline, CDR1 is SNHLY, CDR2 FYNNEI. The CDR3 is made up of 21 amino acids. The CDR3 is CASRRITGTGFAPSGANVLTF. CDR3 bases: TGTGCCAGCAGGAGAATAACCGGGACAGGGTTCGCTCCCTCTGGGGCCAACGTCCTGACTTTC.

This chain links TRBV9 with TRBJ2-1; D is ambiguous. Germline lookup yields CDR1 SGDLS and CDR2 YYNGEE. Trimming took 4 bases from V and 0 from J, leaving 17 bases between them. This CDR3 contains 17 residues. The CDR3 DNA follows: TGTGCCAGCAGCACGGTCGGTAGCACCCACTCCTACAATGAGCAGTTCTTC. This translates into CASSTVGSTHSYNEQFF.

The CDR3 sequence is CATTDANSYNEQFF. As DNA, the CDR3 is TGTGCCACCACCGATGCGAATTCCTACAATGAGCAGTTCTTC. The V and J genes are TRBV28 and TRBJ2-1, with D unclear. Germline CDR1 and CDR2: MDHEN and SYDVKM. Trimming pared 10 bases from V and 1 base from J, leaving 14 bases between. The CDR3 has 14 amino acids. The full variable domain, its missing parts supplied by reference TRBV28 and TRBJ2-1, is DVKVTQSSRYLVKRTGEKVFLECVQDMDHENMFWYRQDPGLGLRLIYFSYDVKMKEKGDIPEGYSVSREKKERFSLILESASTNQTSMYLCATTDANSYNEQFFGPGTRLTVL.

This clone was seen just once. The chain uses TRBV19 and TRBJ2-1; D unclear. The CDR3 consists of 14 residues. With 3 bases removed from V and 0 bases from J, the gap between germline ends came to 6 bases. Germline V gene data show CDR1 as LNHDA and CDR2 as SQIVND (reference sequence). CDR3 region: CASSIPYSYNEQFF. The CDR3 region has the DNA TGTGCCAGTAGTATCCCGTACTCCTACAATGAGCAGTTCTTC.

V is TRBV19 and J is TRBJ2-6; D might be TRBD1 (6 bases). Germline CDR1 reads LNHDA; CDR2 reads SQIVND (reference sequence). The V gene lost 6 bases and the J gene lost 0 bases, with 15 bases spanning the gap. The CDR3 has 17 amino acids. The CDR3 is CASSPQGHFSGANVLTF. The CDR3 nucleotides are TGTGCCAGTAGCCCTCAGGGACACTTCTCTGGGGCCAACGTCCTGACTTTC.

The V call is TRBV2, the J call TRBJ1-6; D perhaps matches TRBD1 (6 bases). V shed 3 bases and J shed 10 bases, with 13 bases lying between them. This CDR3 region has 14 residues. Germline CDR1 and CDR2: SNHLY and FYNNEI. The CDR3 loop reads CASSEVGANSPLHF. CDR3 bases: TGTGCCAGCAGTGAGGTGGGGGCGAACTCACCCCTCCACTTT.

V is TRBV28 and J is TRBJ2-1, with unresolved D. CDR3 size: 13 residues. CDR1 is MDHEN and CDR2 is SYDVKM in the germline V gene. Trimming left V 0 bases short and J 5 bases short, with 5 bases between. CDR3 residues: CASSLWADNEQFF. In DNA, the CDR3 is TGTGCCAGCAGTTTATGGGCGGACAATGAGCAGTTCTTC.

This chain uses TRBV7-6 with TRBJ2-5; D unresolved. Trimming shortened V by 5 bases and J by 3 bases, and 4 bases separated the two germline ends. Per germline, CDR1 SGHVS and CDR2 FNYEAQ. The CDR3 consists of 11 residues. CDR3 DNA sequence: TGTGCCAGCAGCCCTAAAGAGACCCAGTACTTC. It encodes CASSPKETQYF.

A single count supports this clone. The chain uses TRBV28 and TRBJ2-1; 8 positions agree with TRBD1. This CDR3 comprises 14 residues. CDR1 and CDR2 (germline): MDHEN, SYDVKM. Trimming at V came to 8 bases and at J to 7 bases, leaving 10 bases not matched to a gene. The CDR3 protein is CASSNTRGRNEQFF. The CDR3 coding sequence is TGTGCCAGCTCTAATACCAGGGGGCGAAATGAGCAGTTCTTC.

J is TRBJ1-1 and V is TRBV30; no definite D call. The CDR3 extends over 15 amino acids. CDR1 GTSNPN and CDR2 SVGIG come from the germline V gene (reference sequence). Trimming removed 1 base at V and 7 bases at J, with 19 bases between. The CDR3 spells CAWSASWTWEGEAFF. DNA for the CDR3: TGTGCCTGGAGTGCAAGTTGGACTTGGGAAGGTGAAGCTTTCTTT.

V gene TRBV28 combines with J gene TRBJ2-5, with D hard to call. Germline V CDR1 and CDR2: MDHEN, SYDVKM. The CDR3 has 13 amino acids. V was pared by 8 bases and J by 5 bases, with 15 bases between. CDR3 protein: CASRGTIWETQYF. CDR3 nucleotides: TGTGCCAGCCGCGGCACGATCTGGGAGACCCAGTACTTC.

The rearrangement uses TRBV30 and TRBJ1-3; 7 bases line up with TRBD1. The CDR3 is 14 amino acids. From germline, CDR1 is GTSNPN and CDR2 SVGIG (reference sequence). Trimming took 2 bases from V and 0 from J; bases not matched to a gene: 1. The chain's CDR3 is CAWSYRGSGNTIYF. In DNA form, the CDR3 reads TGTGCCTGGAGTTACAGGGGCTCTGGAAACACCATATATTTT.

The chain has TRBV2 and TRBJ1-3; D may be TRBD1 (5 bases). The germline gives CDR1 SNHLY, CDR2 FYNNEI. The CDR3 totals 15 residues. The CDR3 region has the DNA TGTGCTAGTAGTGGTGGCAGGGCGGCTGGAAACACCATATATTTT. This codes for CASSGGRAAGNTIYF.